Given below is one T cell receptor (beta chain) in context. Its cognate antigen is unknown. The whole isolated RNA underwent reverse transcription, so sequencing captured expressed TCRB transcripts. Produced via immunoSEQ multiplex PCR; TCRdb's table is partial and in-frame only. The sample lists approximately 110,000 clones, approximately 39% occurring once. The record originates from a study of beta chain features in type 1 diabetes. Whole-study findings and limits: Whatever favoring of shorter templates PCR might show would apply equally to patients and controls. Since sequencing was performed on cDNA, cells with high TCR expression could be over-represented.

Germline CDR1 is WNHNN and CDR2 is SYGVQD (reference sequence). V shed 5 bases and J 6 bases; nucleotides not matched to a gene: 5. The CDR3 contains 13 residues. The chain recombines TRBV10-1 with TRBJ2-3; 7 bases match TRBD2. What was sequenced was stem cell memory CD4+ T cells from blood. This clonotype was obtained from a woman between 18 and 29 years old in good health. The CDR3 DNA reads TGCGCCAGCAGTCGGACTAGTGAGGATACGCAGTATTTT. This translates into CASSRTSEDTQYF.